This T cell receptor beta chain emerged from a study of cytomegalovirus exposure and HLA in healthy donors. Note on this clone: Its antigen remains unknown.

The PCR had 60 Vbeta and 13 Jbeta primers. Here immunoSEQ multiplex PCR was the method, and the copy in TCRdb shows in-frame clones only, minus some. The sample consists of some 160,000 clones, 60% to 80% of them appearing once. The study's findings and limits: In terms of immune exposure information, only CMV serostatus was available. Three chains linked to CMV were shown in vitro to be specific for CMV antigens. Analyzed later, association rates of TCRs varied across HLA loci, with DRB1 most and HLA-C fewest.

The CDR3 is 18 residues long. Germline CDR1 is LGHNT and CDR2 is FRNRAP. Trimming removed 1 base from V and 0 bases from J, with 17 bases in between. Input material: PBMCs. V usage is TRBV12-5 and J usage is TRBJ2-3; possible D gene TRBD1, 6 bases. The clonotype was recovered from a man in his fifties or sixties in good health and CMV-seronegative. This CDR3 reads CASGLATGLVLSTDTQYF. As DNA, the CDR3 is TGTGCTAGTGGTTTGGCCACAGGGTTAGTTTTGAGCACAGATACGCAGTATTTT.